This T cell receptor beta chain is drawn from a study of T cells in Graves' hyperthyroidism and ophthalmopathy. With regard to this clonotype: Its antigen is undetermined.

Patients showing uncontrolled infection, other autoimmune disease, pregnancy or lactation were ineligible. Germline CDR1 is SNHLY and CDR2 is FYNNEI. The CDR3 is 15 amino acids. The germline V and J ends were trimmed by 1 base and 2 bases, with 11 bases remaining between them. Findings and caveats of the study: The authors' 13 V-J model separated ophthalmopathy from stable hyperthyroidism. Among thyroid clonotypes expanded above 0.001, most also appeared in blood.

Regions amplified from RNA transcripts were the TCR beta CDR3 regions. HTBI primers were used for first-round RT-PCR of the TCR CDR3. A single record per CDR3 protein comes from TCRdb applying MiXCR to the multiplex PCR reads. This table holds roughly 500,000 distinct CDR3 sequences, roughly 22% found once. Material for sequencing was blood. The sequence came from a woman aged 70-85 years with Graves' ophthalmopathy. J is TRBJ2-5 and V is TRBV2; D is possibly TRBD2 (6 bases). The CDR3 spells CASSEGGTRQETQYF. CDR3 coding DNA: TGTGCCAGCAGTGAAGGTGGGACTCGGCAAGAGACCCAGTACTTC.